The rows below give T cell receptor beta chains drawn from one sample of a study of read filtering for tumor transcriptome and immune sequencing. TCRdb independently ran MiXCR on the reads; one entry per CDR3 protein. The sample gives approximately 90,000 distinct CDR3 sequences, around 12% of which show up once; about 15% is in the top ten. Sequenced: a population of CD138-negative cells sorted from bone marrow. These receptors were obtained from a donor over 35 with multiple myeloma. CDR3s include the opening cysteine and the closing phenylalanine or tryptophan. Fields, in order: J gene, D gene, clone size, V gene, CDR3 DNA, CDR3 protein. The D gene is left open where the match is weak. Expanded clones are given a class, and other clones once, few, many or no size at all.

>TRBJ1-1|TRBD1|many|TRBV7-9
TGTGCCAGCAGCTCACAGGGGGGCACTGAAGCTTTCTTT
CASSSQGGTEAFF
>TRBJ2-7|TRBD2|many|TRBV5-1
TGCGCCAGCAGCCCCCTGACTAGCGGAAGCTCCTACGAGCAGTACTTC
CASSPLTSGSSYEQYF
>TRBJ1-5|TRBD1|many|TRBV7-8
TGTGCCAGCAGCGACAGGGCTTACCAGCCCCAGCATTTT
CASSDRAYQPQHF
>TRBJ2-7|TRBD2|-|TRBV6-2/TRBV6-3
TGTGCCAGCGGAGGTCTAGCGGGAGGATCTGGAGAGCAGTACTTC
CASGGLAGGSGEQYF
>TRBJ2-1|-|many|TRBV20-1
TGCAGTGCCCATCGTCCAGGCAGGAATGAGCAGTTCTTC
CSAHRPGRNEQFF
>TRBJ1-5|-|-|TRBV20-1
TGCAGTGCTAGACAGGGTAGCAATCAGCCCCAGCATTTT
CSARQGSNQPQHF
>TRBJ2-5|-|many|TRBV4-1
TGCGCCAGCAGCCAAGGTTTGGGCAGGGGGGCGGTGGAGACCCAGTACTTC
CASSQGLGRGAVETQYF
>TRBJ1-2|-|many|TRBV2
TGTGCCAGCAGTGAATACCTGGTAGAGTATGGCTACACCTTC
CASSEYLVEYGYTF
>TRBJ1-2|-|few|TRBV30
TGTGCCTGGAGTCGAGCGGGGCTGGTTAATGGCTACACCTTC
CAWSRAGLVNGYTF
>TRBJ2-1|-|many|TRBV5-1
TGCGCCAGCAGCTCTCATACAAGCTCCTACAATGAGCAGTTCTTC
CASSSHTSSYNEQFF
>TRBJ2-7|-|-|TRBV28
TGTGCCAGCAGTTTATTTACAGATACCTACGAGCAGTACTTC
CASSLFTDTYEQYF
>TRBJ1-2|-|many|TRBV5-1
TGCGCCAGCAGCACGGGAGGAGGGGACAACTATGGCTACACCTTC
CASSTGGGDNYGYTF
>TRBJ2-7|TRBD2|-|TRBV25-1
TGTGCCAGTAGTGAGCGGGGGCCTACCGGCGGACGTTCCGAGCAGTACTTC
CASSERGPTGGRSEQYF
>TRBJ1-5|TRBD1|many|TRBV19
TGTGCCAGTAGTGGGGGACAGGGTAAAACCCAGCATTTT
CASSGGQGKTQHF
>TRBJ1-6|-|many|TRBV30
TGTGCCTGGGGGATGGGAAATTCACCCCTCCACTTT
CAWGMGNSPLHF
>TRBJ2-1|-|many|TRBV5-1
TGCGCCAGCAGCTCGTCGGGACCAAATCTCAATGAGCAGTTCTTC
CASSSSGPNLNEQFF
>TRBJ2-6|-|many|TRBV5-1
TGCGCCAGCAGCCCCGGGACACCTGGGGCCAACGTCCTGACTTTC
CASSPGTPGANVLTF
>TRBJ2-5|-|many|TRBV20-1
TGCAGTGCTAGAACGCAGATTATTCGTGAGACCCAGTACTTC
CSARTQIIRETQYF
>TRBJ2-3|-|many|TRBV7-8
TGTGCCAGCAGCTTAAAACGGGATAGGGCCACAGATACGCAGTATTTT
CASSLKRDRATDTQYF
>TRBJ2-3|-|many|TRBV7-9
TGTGCCAGCAACGATCTAGAAACTAGCACAGATACGCAGTATTTT
CASNDLETSTDTQYF
>TRBJ2-2|TRBD1|few|TRBV11-2
TGTGCCAGCAGCCTAGAGGAATGGACAGGGCGGTCCGGGGAGCTGTTTTTT
CASSLEEWTGRSGELFF
>TRBJ2-1|-|-|TRBV4-2
TGTGCCAGCAGCCCCATCCCCGCAGCACACCATAAGCAGTTCTTC
CASSPIPAAHHKQFF
>TRBJ2-1|-|many|TRBV20-1
TGCAGTGCTAGACGAAAGGACAGTGGCCACAATGAGCAGTTCTTC
CSARRKDSGHNEQFF
>TRBJ2-2|-|many|TRBV16
TGTGCCAGCAGCCAATCCCAGGGTGCCGGGGAGCTGTTTTTT
CASSQSQGAGELFF
>TRBJ1-5|-|few|TRBV19
TGTGCCAGTAGCCTCCCGGGGGGCAATCAGCCCCAGCATTTT
CASSLPGGNQPQHF
>TRBJ2-3|-|-|TRBV12-3/TRBV12-4
TGTGCCAGCGGTGCGGGCCCGAGAGACTCCGCCGGGCGGAGAACAGATACACAGTATTTT
CASGAGPRDSAGRRTDTQYF
>TRBJ2-7|TRBD1|many|TRBV28
TGTGCCAGCAGTTTGGGGACAGGCCGTTCCTACGAGCAGTACTTC
CASSLGTGRSYEQYF
>TRBJ2-7|TRBD1|many|TRBV27
TGTGCCAGCAGCTTCCAGACAGGGACGATCCACGAGCAGTACTTC
CASSFQTGTIHEQYF
>TRBJ2-7|TRBD2|-|TRBV20-1
TGCAGTGCTAGATGGGCTAGCGGGAAAAACGAGCAGTACTTC
CSARWASGKNEQYF
>TRBJ2-3|-|many|TRBV5-1
TGCGCCAGCAGCCTCCGAGATACGCAGTATTTT
CASSLRDTQYF
>TRBJ1-4|-|-|TRBV5-1
TGCGCCAGCAGACCACAGCCTCCTGCGGGTGAAAAACTGTTTTTT
CASRPQPPAGEKLFF
>TRBJ2-3|TRBD2|few|TRBV11-2
TGTGTCAGCAGCTCATGGGGGGGAGCGGACACAGATACGCAGTATTTT
CVSSSWGGADTDTQYF
>TRBJ2-3|-|many|TRBV5-1
TGCGCCAGCAGCTTTATGGGGGGCTCGGATACGCAGTATTTT
CASSFMGGSDTQYF
>TRBJ2-3|TRBD1|many|TRBV4-1
TGCGCCAGCAGCCCCCCAAGGGACAGGGATTTCACAGATACGCAGTATTTT
CASSPPRDRDFTDTQYF
>TRBJ1-1|-|-|TRBV3-1
TGTGCCAGCAGCTCCCACTCAGGGGTAAACACTGAAGCTTTCTTT
CASSSHSGVNTEAFF
>TRBJ2-2|TRBD2|many|TRBV4-2
TGTGCCAGCAGCCAAAGAGGGACTAGCGGGAGGTTCACCGGGGAGCTGTTTTTT
CASSQRGTSGRFTGELFF
>TRBJ1-5|TRBD1|many|TRBV12-5
TGTGCTAGTGGTCCTGACAGGGGGCAGCAGCCCCAGCATTTT
CASGPDRGQQPQHF
>TRBJ1-1|TRBD1|few|TRBV7-2
TGTGCCAGCAGCAAGAACAGGGGGCATATCGCTGAAGCTTTCTTT
CASSKNRGHIAEAFF
>TRBJ1-5|-|many|TRBV30
TGTGCCTGGAGTGGGGGACTGAACAATCAGCCCCAGCATTTT
CAWSGGLNNQPQHF
>TRBJ2-1|-|many|TRBV25-1
TGTGCCAGCAGTGAATTAGACAGCTCCTACAATGAGCAGTTCTTC
CASSELDSSYNEQFF
>TRBJ2-5|TRBD2|many|TRBV29-1
TGCAGCGTCAGACTAGCGGGAGGCTCCCCGAGTCCCCAAGAGACCCAGTACTTC
CSVRLAGGSPSPQETQYF
>TRBJ2-1|-|many|TRBV5-1
TGCGCCAGCAGCTTCCTTGGCGGATTCAGCTCCTACAATGAGCAGTTCTTC
CASSFLGGFSSYNEQFF
>TRBJ2-1|TRBD1|many|TRBV19
TGTGCCAGTAGTATCCCAGGGGGCAGCTACAATGAGCAGTTCTTC
CASSIPGGSYNEQFF
>TRBJ1-2|TRBD1|few|TRBV28
TGTGCCAGCAGTTTCCACCAGGGGGCGTATGGCTACACCTTC
CASSFHQGAYGYTF
>TRBJ2-3|-|many|TRBV5-1
TGCGCCAGCAGCTTGGTAACCCCCACCGGGGATACGCAGTATTTT
CASSLVTPTGDTQYF
>TRBJ2-5|TRBD1|-|TRBV5-1
TGCGCCAGCAGTGCCGGGACAGTCCAAGAGACCCAGTACTTC
CASSAGTVQETQYF
>TRBJ2-3|-|-|TRBV28
TGTGCCAGCAGTTTCTTTTCAGGGGACCGCACAGATACGCAGTATTTT
CASSFFSGDRTDTQYF
>TRBJ1-2|-|many|TRBV28
TGTGCCAGCAGCCTGATGAACTATGGCTACACCTTC
CASSLMNYGYTF